The T cell receptor beta chain under discussion was sequenced for a study of preoperative IRX-2 immunotherapy in early breast cancer. The CDR3 covers 13 residues. Germline V lookup: CDR1 GTSNPN, CDR2 SVGIG (reference sequence). V shed 5 bases and J shed 0 bases, with 10 bases lying between them. Libraries were prepared by immunoSEQ multiplex PCR; TCRdb keeps only in-frame clonotypes and omits some of them. The sample yields over 9,500 clones, 75% to 90% seen once. The treatment denotes: preoperative locoregional IRX-2 cytokine immunotherapy. This clonotype was sampled from a human donor with breast cancer. V gene TRBV30 combines with J gene TRBJ1-1; no definite D call. The sample in question was lymph node tissue, obtained before IRX-2 immunotherapy. CDR3 residues: CAWARVVNTEAFF. CDR3 in DNA: TGTGCCTGGGCAAGAGTAGTGAACACTGAAGCTTTCTTT.